This TCR beta chain appears in the sequencing data of a study of T cell clones after liver transplantation. General study points: Graft donor-reactive T cells possibly entered the graft instead of undergoing deletion.

V was trimmed by 6 bases and J by 8 bases, leaving 13 bases between them. Germline V gene sequence: CDR1 SNHLY, CDR2 FYNNEI. This CDR3 region has 13 residues. Only in-frame clones appear in the TCRdb table, and some are missing; sequencing was by immunoSEQ multiplex PCR. The sample lists 68,000 or so clones, roughly 80% occurring once. In regard to this clone: Its target is not known.

The V and J genes are TRBV2 and TRBJ2-2, with D perhaps matching TRBD1 or TRBD2 (5 bases each). The sample was CD4+ T cells from blood, taken before liver transplant. The sequence derives from a human donor who received a liver transplant. The CDR3 nucleotides are TGTGCCAGCAGGGGGGACCGCCCGGGGGAGCTGTTTTTT. Residues: CASRGDRPGELFF.